This T cell receptor beta chain was obtained from a study of T cells in narcolepsy. Here immunoSEQ multiplex PCR was the method, and the copy in TCRdb shows in-frame clones only, minus some. The table has 30,000 to 45,000 clones, around 82% seen once. Germline CDR1 is SGHNT and CDR2 is YENEEA. The CDR3 consists of 15 residues. The V and J ends lost 0 bases and 5 bases respectively, with 13 bases between them. Points on this clone: Its antigen remains unknown.

Study-level results: Comparing one patient's CSF and blood CD4+ clonotypes highlighted HCRT- and TRIB2-specific autoreactive clonotypes.

The material sequenced was CD45RA- memory CD4+ T cells from PBMCs. The TCR sequence derives from a human donor with narcolepsy. V and J are TRBV11-3 and TRBJ1-1; D might be TRBD1 (5 bases). CDR3 nucleotides: TGTGCCAGCAGCTTAGATCCCGCAGGGTGGACTGAAGCTTTCTTT. This codes for CASSLDPAGWTEAFF.